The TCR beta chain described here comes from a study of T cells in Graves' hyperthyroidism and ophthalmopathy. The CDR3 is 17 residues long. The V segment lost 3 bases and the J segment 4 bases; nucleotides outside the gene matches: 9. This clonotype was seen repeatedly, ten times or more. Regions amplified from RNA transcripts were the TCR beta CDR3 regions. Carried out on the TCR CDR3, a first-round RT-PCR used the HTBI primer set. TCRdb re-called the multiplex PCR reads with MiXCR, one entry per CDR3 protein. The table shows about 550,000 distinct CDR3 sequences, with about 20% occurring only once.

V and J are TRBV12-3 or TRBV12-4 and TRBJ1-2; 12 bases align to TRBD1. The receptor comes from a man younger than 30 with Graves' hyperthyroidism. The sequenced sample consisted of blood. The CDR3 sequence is CASSFGDRGRAFYGYTF. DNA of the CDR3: TGTGCCAGCAGTTTCGGGGACAGGGGGCGCGCCTTCTATGGCTACACCTTC.